This TCR beta chain was sequenced during a study of blood T cell repertoires in COVID-19. As for the study in general: Spain, Italy and the United States supplied samples that represented acute and convalescent COVID-19. The analysed material was cDNA or gDNA that came from T cells, B-cell-depleted T cells, or PBMCs.

Here immunoSEQ multiplex PCR was the method, and the copy in TCRdb shows in-frame clones only, minus some. Of about 300,000 clones in the sample, about four fifths were seen once. Specimen: peripheral blood. The source of this sequence is a woman aged 50 to 60 who had recovered from COVID-19.

As DNA, the CDR3 is TGTGCCAGCAGCTTGTACAGGGCTAATGAAAAACTGTTTTTT. This sequence encodes CASSLYRANEKLFF. The chain employs TRBV5-5 and TRBJ1-4; possible D gene TRBD1, 6 bases. V lost 1 base and J 3 bases, leaving 7 bases between the germline ends. Germline-derived CDR1 and CDR2 are SGHKS and YYEKEE (reference sequence). The length of the CDR3 is 14 residues.